This paragraph reports one TCR beta chain. In this sample, this clonotype turned up a few times. What this receptor recognizes is not known. No qualities accompany the bases; no much larger clone lies one base away. The data were obtained in a study of identical twins (dated by TCRdb to the mid-2010s). As for the study more broadly: The study deep-sequenced TCR alpha and beta repertoires from monozygotic twins, unrelated adults of various ages and cord blood to test whether fetal clonotypes persist. To rule out contamination, replicate twin experiments were performed at different times with different library preparation protocols. General study outcomes and caveats: Invariant T cells such as MAIT and iNKT could partly confound zero-insertion analyses, although diverse VJ usage argued against such confounding for most clonotypes. Compared with coincidental sharing between unrelated individuals, an excess of low generation-probability sequences was observed among out-of-frame TCR alpha sequences shared between twins. Abundant cord blood beta clonotypes had fewer insertions, young adult naive repertoires showed a similar but weaker trend, and memory repertoires showed no such trend. Conclusions relied on cross-sectional statistical analysis, since the same donors could not be followed over many years. In monozygotic twins, recombination models systematically underestimated out-of-frame TCR alpha sharing, but the models matched the sharing seen between unrelated individuals. In beta out-of-frame sequences, excess twin sharing was weaker, because having fewer shared sequences lowered the signal-to-noise ratio.

Only healthy Caucasian donors were included. Three pairs of female monozygotic twins, all aged about 18 to 30 years, were included in the twin cohort. The RNA used for TCR libraries was isolated from peripheral blood mononuclear cells. The method behind the library was 5' RACE. The sequencer listed for this sample is Illumina HiSeq 2000. A universal primer binding site was introduced by template switching, and a unique molecular identifier was present in the final cDNA, enabling accurate counting of TCR cDNA molecules. Specific primers in the conserved constant-segment region were used to synthesize first-strand cDNA for the TCR alpha and beta chains. Each cDNA library was double barcoded, with a SMART-Mk sample barcode plus Illumina barcodes, to control for contamination. TruSeq adapter sequences and Illumina sample barcodes were added in two successive PCR steps. The TCR alpha and beta cDNA libraries were sequenced on the Illumina HiSeq platform using custom primers. In the authors' own workflow: MiGEC processed the raw reads to extract unique molecular identifiers, while MiXCR was used to determine the CDR3 positions. Recombination models were inferred per individual with the repgenHMM and IGoR tools using an EM algorithm. Shared clonotypes were analyzed with the tcR package in R, and sharing was normalized by the product of cloneset sizes. To study raw recombination free of thymic and clonal selection effects, out-of-frame nonproductive sequences were analyzed. TCRdb reprocessing: public reads trimmed at Q25 with fastp, clones called with MiXCR, in-frame beta chains kept. Every distinct CDR3 protein forms one entry, paired with its most common genes and DNA. The V and J calls and clone size come from TCRdb's table, not from the authors' own analysis. In all, the sample holds around 680,000 distinct CDR3 sequences, and roughly 8% of those were seen once. The top ten hold roughly 0.9% of the sample.

The CDR3 goes from the cysteine to the phenylalanine over 17 residues. Here the CDR3 DNA is all that survives: 51 bases in frame from base 1. Here V drops 2 bases and J drops 3 bases, and the junction holds 9 bases not matched to any gene. The germline V gene gives CDR1 as SGHRS and CDR2 as YFSETQ. In addition, the sample was reused for a study of yellow fever vaccine responses in identical twins. From that second study: The authors reported that the T cell response to vaccination in identical twins appeared partly convergent and partly personalized. In the study, vaccine-responding T cell clones were precisely tracked in identical twins.

The sequence derives from a woman under 30 in good health. The V and J genes are TRBV5-1 and TRBJ2-3; TRBD1 matches 10 bases in the middle. The sequencing input was PBMCs. In nucleotides, the sequence is TGCGCCAGCAGCTTTTCCGGGACAGGGGAAAAAACAGATACGCAGTATTTT. This codes for CASSFSGTGEKTDTQYF.